These T cell receptor beta chains were read from a single sample in a study of blood T cell repertoires in COVID-19. TCRdb keeps only in-frame clones here, not all; method: immunoSEQ multiplex PCR. The sample carries 140,000 to 150,000 clones, around 80% recorded once. Material for sequencing was peripheral blood. The receptors come from a human donor in a cohort sampled during active COVID-19. CDR3s include the opening cysteine and the closing phenylalanine or tryptophan. The D gene is left open where the match is weak. Size tells how often a clone was seen (once, few, many) or the class of an expanded clone, and some rows leave it out.

>TRBJ2-5|TRBV5-1|.|TRBD2
CASIPGETSGVRETQYF
TGCGCCAGCATCCCCGGGGAGACTAGCGGGGTACGAGAGACCCAGTACTTC
>TRBJ1-5|TRBV4-2|.|.
CASSQVYRSNQPQHF
TGTGCCAGCAGCCAAGTGTACAGAAGCAATCAGCCCCAGCATTTT
>TRBJ1-5|TRBV19|once|TRBD1
CASRQGARNQPQHF
TGTGCCAGTAGGCAGGGGGCTCGGAATCAGCCCCAGCATTTT
>TRBJ1-1|TRBV5-4|.|.
CASSLAGRRNTEAFF
TGTGCCAGCAGCTTGGCCGGCAGGCGGAACACTGAAGCTTTCTTT
>TRBJ2-7|TRBV5-1|.|.
CASSWAQDFYEQYF
TGCGCCAGCAGCTGGGCCCAAGATTTCTACGAGCAGTACTTC
>TRBJ1-5|TRBV15|.|.
CATSNNRDIHSNQPQHF
TGTGCCACCAGCAACAATAGGGACATCCATAGCAATCAGCCCCAGCATTTT
>TRBJ1-4|TRBV4-3|once|.
CASSQQTRPGQANEKLFF
TGCGCCAGCAGCCAACAAACTCGCCCAGGACAAGCTAATGAAAAACTGTTTTTT
>TRBJ2-7|TRBV5-1|.|.
CASTTNSYEQYF
TGCGCCAGCACTACTAACTCCTACGAGCAGTACTTC
>TRBJ1-1|TRBV6-5|.|TRBD1
CASSYSQGAEAFF
TGTGCCAGCAGTTACTCACAGGGGGCTGAAGCTTTCTTT
>TRBJ1-2|TRBV5-1|.|.
CASSLDRPNYGYTF
TGCGCCAGCAGCTTGGACAGACCTAACTATGGCTACACCTTC
>TRBJ1-1|TRBV5-1|.|TRBD1
CASSYRTGLNTEAFF
TGCGCCAGCAGCTACCGGACAGGCTTGAACACTGAAGCTTTCTTT
>TRBJ2-3|TRBV6-2/TRBV6-3|.|.
CASSTLTSLHTQYF
TGTGCCAGCAGTACCCTGACTAGTCTCCATACGCAGTATTTT
>TRBJ2-3|TRBV12-3/TRBV12-4|.|TRBD2
CASSLTWGGTQYF
TGTGCCAGCAGTTTAACATGGGGGGGTACGCAGTATTTT
>TRBJ1-1|TRBV30|.|.
CASPWGGLNTETFF
TGTGCCTCCCCTTGGGGGGGGCTAAACACTGAAACTTTCTTT
>TRBJ1-5|TRBV30|many|.
CAWSGVYSNQPQHF
TGTGCCTGGAGTGGAGTATATAGCAATCAGCCCCAGCATTTT
>TRBJ1-1|TRBV6-5|.|.
CASSYSHRVPEAFF
TGTGCCAGCAGTTACTCTCACAGGGTCCCTGAAGCTTTCTTT
>TRBJ2-7|TRBV6-5|few|.
CASSSADSYEQYF
TGTGCCAGCAGCAGCGCCGATTCCTACGAGCAGTACTTC
>TRBJ1-1|TRBV12-3/TRBV12-4|.|.
CASSLQGHTEAFF
TGTGCCAGCAGTTTACAGGGGCACACTGAAGCTTTCTTT
>TRBJ1-2|TRBV3-1/TRBV3-2|.|.
CASSQRGSGTLYGYTF
TGTGCCAGCAGCCAAAGGGGGTCGGGGACACTTTACGGCTACACCTTC
>TRBJ2-7|TRBV6-2/TRBV6-3|once|TRBD1
CASRPGTEAYEQYF
TGTGCCAGCAGGCCTGGGACAGAGGCGTACGAGCAGTACTTC
>TRBJ2-1|TRBV28|.|TRBD2
CASSRGGVTYNEQFF
TGTGCCAGCAGCCGGGGAGGGGTGACCTACAATGAGCAGTTCTTC
>TRBJ2-1|TRBV7-9|.|.
CASSPRSYNEQFF
TGTGCCAGCAGCCCCCGCTCCTACAATGAGCAGTTCTTC
>TRBJ1-1|TRBV19|once|.
CASTRGTRGITEAFF
TGTGCCAGTACCCGAGGAACGCGGGGGATCACTGAAGCTTTCTTT
>TRBJ2-7|TRBV7-6|.|.
CASSFPGTQNEQYF
TGTGCCAGCAGCTTTCCCGGGACACAAAACGAGCAGTACTTC
>TRBJ2-7|TRBV5-1|.|TRBD1
CASSLTGGSREQYF
TGCGCCAGCAGCTTGACAGGGGGTTCGAGGGAGCAGTACTTC
>TRBJ2-7|TRBV19|once|.
CASSIGQGGYEQYF
TGTGCCAGTAGTATAGGGCAGGGGGGCTACGAGCAGTACTTC
>TRBJ2-1|TRBV7-9|.|TRBD2
CASSDGTSVNEQFF
TGTGCCAGCAGCGACGGGACTAGCGTTAATGAGCAGTTCTTC
>TRBJ2-5|TRBV19|few|TRBD2
CASSTLAGAQETQYF
TGTGCCAGTAGTACCCTAGCGGGGGCCCAAGAGACCCAGTACTTC
>TRBJ1-2|TRBV19|.|.
CASSIVGNGYTF
TGTGCCAGTAGTATAGTGGGCAACGGCTACACCTTC
>TRBJ2-1|TRBV11-2|.|TRBD2
CASSLEGLAGAYNEQFF
TGTGCCAGCAGCTTAGAGGGACTAGCGGGGGCTTACAATGAGCAGTTCTTC
>TRBJ1-4|TRBV4-1|.|TRBD1
CASSPSGTGGRGAYNEKLFF
TGCGCCAGCAGCCCTTCCGGGACAGGGGGACGGGGGGCATATAATGAAAAACTGTTTTTT
>TRBJ2-7|TRBV29-1|once|TRBD2
CSVEDPRASGGAYEQYF
TGCAGCGTTGAAGATCCGCGGGCTAGCGGGGGGGCTTACGAGCAGTACTTC
>TRBJ2-7|TRBV2|.|.
CASSQEVPSYEQYF
TGTGCCAGCAGCCAGGAGGTTCCCTCCTACGAGCAGTACTTC
>TRBJ2-7|TRBV14|.|.
CASSQGYGSYEQYF
TGTGCCAGCAGCCAAGGTTACGGCTCCTACGAGCAGTACTTC
>TRBJ2-7|TRBV6-5|.|.
CASSYQGNYEQYF
TGTGCCAGCAGTTACCAGGGTAACTACGAGCAGTACTTC
>TRBJ1-1|TRBV9|few|.
CASSVDVDGPPGAFF
TGTGCCAGCAGCGTAGATGTTGATGGACCCCCAGGGGCTTTCTTT
>TRBJ1-4|TRBV3-1/TRBV3-2|.|TRBD1
CASSSGQGREKLFF
TGTGCCAGCAGTTCTGGACAGGGGCGTGAAAAACTGTTTTTT
>TRBJ2-2|TRBV28|.|.
CASRGPTNTGELFF
TGTGCCAGCAGGGGGCCAACGAACACCGGGGAGCTGTTTTTT
>TRBJ1-2|TRBV5-3|.|.
CARSSREGGYGYTF
TGTGCCAGAAGTTCCCGGGAGGGCGGCTATGGCTACACCTTC
>TRBJ2-7|TRBV18|.|.
CASSPSTGGEQYF
TGTGCCAGCTCACCGAGCACCGGAGGCGAGCAGTACTTC
>TRBJ1-5|TRBV5-1|.|.
CASSREGGPGSNQPQHF
TGCGCCAGCAGCCGGGAGGGAGGGCCTGGAAGCAATCAGCCCCAGCATTTT
>TRBJ1-2|TRBV6-4|.|.
CASSDSMRGGTDGYTF
TGTGCCAGCAGTGACTCGATGAGGGGAGGGACGGATGGCTACACCTTC
>TRBJ1-1|TRBV6-5|.|.
CASIWGRGVTEAFF
TGTGCCAGCATCTGGGGCCGGGGGGTCACTGAAGCTTTCTTT
>TRBJ2-3|TRBV28|.|.
CASIPYSLDTQYF
TGTGCCAGCATCCCCTACTCGTTGGATACGCAGTATTTT
>TRBJ1-6|TRBV5-1|.|.
CASSIQESSYNSPLHF
TGCGCCAGCAGCATACAGGAGAGCTCCTATAATTCACCCCTCCACTTT
>TRBJ2-6|TRBV28|.|.
CASSGRGPLSGANVLTF
TGTGCCAGCAGTGGCAGGGGTCCTCTCTCTGGGGCCAACGTCCTGACTTTC
>TRBJ2-5|TRBV9|.|.
CASPLTGETETQYF
TGTGCCAGCCCCTTAACAGGAGAGACGGAGACCCAGTACTTC